The next 4 T cell receptor beta chains were all read from a single sample in a study of T cells in Graves' hyperthyroidism and ophthalmopathy. Amplified TCR beta CDR3 regions derived from RNA transcripts. HTBI primers were used for first-round RT-PCR of the TCR CDR3. TCRdb ran MiXCR on the multiplex PCR reads and lists one entry per CDR3 protein. The table shows 50,000 to 75,000 distinct CDR3 sequences, with 49% occurring only once. Material: blood. The receptors were gathered from a woman younger than 45 with Graves' ophthalmopathy.

This clonotype came up a few times. J is TRBJ2-7 and V is TRBV28; tentatively, D is TRBD1 (6 bases). Germline-derived CDR1 and CDR2 are MDHEN and SYDVKM. With 7 bases removed from V and 2 bases from J, the gap between germline ends came to 24 bases. The CDR3 extends over 17 amino acids. The CDR3 coding sequence is TGTGCCAGCACCCCGAATTCACAAGACAGGATTGCCTACGAGCAGTACTTC. Amino acids: CASTPNSQDRIAYEQYF.

The table lists this clonotype with a count of one. This CDR3 fails to terminate in the conserved phenylalanine or tryptophan, so it likely reflects a read error. The chain recombines TRBV3-1 with TRBJ1-1; unclear D gene. Trimming pared 1 base from V and 6 bases from J, leaving 12 bases between. This CDR3 is built from 14 residues. Germline V gene lookup returns CDR1 LGHDT and CDR2 YNNKEL (reference sequence). Here the CDR3 reads CASSQGAPDAEAFV. Here the CDR3 DNA reads TGTGCCAGCAGCCAAGGCGCACCCGACGCTGAAGCTTTCGTT.

This clonotype was counted ten times or more. The J gene is TRBJ1-2, the V gene TRBV6-1; D gene unclear. V shed 7 bases and J shed 4 bases, with 10 bases lying between them. Germline lookup yields CDR1 MNHNS and CDR2 SASEGT. CDR3 length: 12 amino acids. The CDR3 reads CASTEDVYGYTF. The CDR3 bases are TGTGCCAGCACTGAGGACGTCTATGGCTACACCTTC.

To note about this clonotype: It may be a read error: a sequence one base away is much more abundant. The CDR3 spells CASSSGTGGTEELFF. The CDR3 nucleotides read TGTGCCAGCAGCTCCGGGACAGGGGGCACCGAGGAGCTGTTTTTT. The chain uses TRBV25-1 and TRBJ2-2, with 12 bases fitting TRBD1. Germline values: CDR1 MGHDK, CDR2 SYGVNS. The CDR3 sequence is 15 residues long. Looking up the rest from reference TRBV25-1 and TRBJ2-2 gives the full variable domain: EADIYQTPRYLVIGTGKKITLECSQTMGHDKMYWYQQDPGMELHLIHYSYGVNSTEKGDLSSESTVSRIRTEHFPLTLESARPSHTSQYLCASSSGTGGTEELFFGEGSRLTVL.